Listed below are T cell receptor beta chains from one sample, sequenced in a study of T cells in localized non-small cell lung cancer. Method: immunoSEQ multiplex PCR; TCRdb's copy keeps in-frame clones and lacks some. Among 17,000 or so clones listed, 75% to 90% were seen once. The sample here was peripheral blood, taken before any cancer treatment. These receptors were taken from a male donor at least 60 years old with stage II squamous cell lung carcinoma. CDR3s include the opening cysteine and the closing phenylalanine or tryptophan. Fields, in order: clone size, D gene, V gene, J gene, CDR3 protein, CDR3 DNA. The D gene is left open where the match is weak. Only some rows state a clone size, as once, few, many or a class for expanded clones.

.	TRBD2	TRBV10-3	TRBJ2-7	CAIRGETSGKVYEQYF	TGTGCCATCAGGGGCGAGACTAGCGGGAAGGTCTACGAGCAGTACTTC
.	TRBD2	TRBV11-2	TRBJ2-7	CASSSSGTRYLGDSYEQYF	TGTGCCAGCAGCTCGTCCGGGACTAGATACTTGGGGGACTCCTACGAGCAGTACTTC
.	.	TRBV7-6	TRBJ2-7	CASSPSRGNDEQYF	TGTGCCAGCAGCCCCTCTAGAGGGAATGACGAGCAGTACTTC
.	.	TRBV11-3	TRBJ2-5	CASSLNLRETQYF	TGTGCCAGCAGCTTAAATCTTCGGGAGACCCAGTACTTC
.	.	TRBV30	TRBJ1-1	CAWRDGGQSGEAFF	TGTGCCTGGAGAGACGGAGGGCAATCGGGTGAAGCTTTCTTT
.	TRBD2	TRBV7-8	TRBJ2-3	CASSLGTSGRAATDTQYF	TGTGCCAGCAGCTTAGGGACTAGCGGGAGGGCCGCGACAGATACGCAGTATTTT
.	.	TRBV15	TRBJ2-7	CATSGGTSATYEQYF	TGTGCCACCAGCGGAGGGACTTCTGCCACCTACGAGCAGTACTTC
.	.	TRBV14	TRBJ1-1	CASSQDLMGEAFF	TGTGCCAGCAGCCAAGATCTAATGGGTGAAGCTTTCTTT
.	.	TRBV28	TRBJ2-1	CASSLTVGAGDYNEQFF	TGTGCCAGCAGTTTAACCGTCGGAGCGGGCGATTACAATGAGCAGTTCTTC
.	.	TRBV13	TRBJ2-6	CASTRLRENVLTF	TGTGCCAGCACCAGATTGAGGGAAAACGTCCTGACTTTC
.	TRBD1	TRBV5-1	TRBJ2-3	CASSTGQGTDTQYF	TGCGCCAGCAGCACGGGACAGGGAACAGATACGCAGTATTTT
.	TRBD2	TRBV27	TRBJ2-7	CASSTFGTSYEQYF	TGTGCCAGCAGTACTTTCGGGACTAGCTACGAGCAGTACTTC
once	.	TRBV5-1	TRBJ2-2	CASSLEGAGELFF	TGCGCCAGCAGCTTAGAAGGGGCCGGGGAGCTGTTTTTT
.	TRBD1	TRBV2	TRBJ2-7	CASTGQGAITYEQYF	TGTGCCAGCACTGGACAGGGGGCTATAACCTACGAGCAGTACTTC
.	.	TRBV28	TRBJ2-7	CASSFWGSYEQYF	TGTGCCAGCAGTTTTTGGGGTTCCTACGAGCAGTACTTC
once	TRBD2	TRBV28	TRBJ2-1	CASSYRTSGAGSSYNEQFF	TGTGCCAGCAGCTACAGGACTAGCGGAGCAGGAAGCTCCTACAATGAGCAGTTCTTC
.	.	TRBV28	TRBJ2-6	CASSFSSGANVLTF	TGTGCCAGCAGTTTTTCCTCTGGGGCCAACGTCCTGACTTTC
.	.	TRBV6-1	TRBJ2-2	CASSGGVIYTGELFF	TGTGCCAGCAGTGGAGGGGTCATTTACACCGGGGAGCTGTTTTTT
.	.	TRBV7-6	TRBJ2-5	CASSQRETQYF	TGTGCCAGCAGCCAGCGCGAGACCCAGTACTTC
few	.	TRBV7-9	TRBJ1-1	CASSLEGTWGEAFF	TGTGCCAGCAGCTTAGAGGGGACCTGGGGTGAAGCTTTCTTT
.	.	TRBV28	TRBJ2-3	CASSLTPSSTDTQYF	TGTGCCAGCAGTTTAACTCCGTCTAGCACAGATACGCAGTATTTT
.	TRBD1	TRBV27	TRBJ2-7	CASSFRTGAYEQYF	TGTGCCAGCAGTTTTAGGACAGGGGCCTACGAGCAGTACTTC
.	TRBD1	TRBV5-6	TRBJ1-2	CASSPWDRGRENYGYTF	TGTGCCAGCAGCCCTTGGGACAGGGGGCGCGAGAACTATGGCTACACCTTC
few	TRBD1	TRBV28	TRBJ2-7	CASSGDRESNLYEQYF	TGTGCCAGCAGTGGGGACAGGGAGAGTAATTTGTACGAGCAGTACTTC
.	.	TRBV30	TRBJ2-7	CAWSSRGRTSYEQYF	TGTGCCTGGAGTTCCCGGGGTCGAACTTCCTACGAGCAGTACTTC
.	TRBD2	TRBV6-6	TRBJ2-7	CASSYLASGSYEQYF	TGTGCCAGCAGTTACTTGGCTAGCGGATCCTACGAGCAGTACTTC
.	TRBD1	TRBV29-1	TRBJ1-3	CSVLTGGAIYF	TGCAGCGTTTTAACAGGGGGTGCCATATATTTT
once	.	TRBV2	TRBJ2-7	CASSEGQLYYEQYF	TGTGCCAGCAGTGAAGGGCAGCTTTACTACGAGCAGTACTTC
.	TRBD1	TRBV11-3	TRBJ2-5	CASSQGAGAYQETQYF	TGTGCCAGCAGCCAGGGGGCTGGTGCGTACCAAGAGACCCAGTACTTC
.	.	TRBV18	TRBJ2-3	CASSPPARDTQYF	TGTGCCAGCTCACCACCCGCTAGGGATACGCAGTATTTT
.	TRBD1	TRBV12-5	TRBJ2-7	CASGLPSQGHLYEQYF	TGTGCTAGTGGTTTGCCCTCACAGGGGCACCTCTACGAGCAGTACTTC
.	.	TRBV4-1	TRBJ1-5	CASSQDGTLVGPNQPQHF	TGCGCCAGCAGCCAGGACGGGACCCTCGTTGGACCTAATCAGCCCCAGCATTTT
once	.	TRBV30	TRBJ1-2	CAWKEWNRDYGYTF	TGTGCCTGGAAGGAATGGAACAGGGACTATGGCTACACCTTC
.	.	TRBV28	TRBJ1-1	CATTKGGASSREAFF	TGTGCCACCACCAAAGGGGGGGCGTCAAGCCGTGAAGCTTTCTTT
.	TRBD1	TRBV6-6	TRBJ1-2	CASSRGQGDYGYTF	TGTGCCAGCAGCCGCGGACAGGGAGACTATGGCTACACCTTC
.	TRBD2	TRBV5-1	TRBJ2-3	CASSFSVSGGGGTDTQYF	TGCGCCAGCAGCTTTAGCGTTTCGGGAGGAGGGGGCACAGATACGCAGTATTTT
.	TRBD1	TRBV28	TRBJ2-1	CASSSRQGARRNYEQFF	TGTGCCAGCAGTTCCCGACAGGGGGCGAGAAGGAACTATGAGCAGTTCTTC
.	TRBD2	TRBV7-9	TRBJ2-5	CASSWGGRETQYF	TGTGCCAGCAGTTGGGGGGGGAGAGAGACCCAGTACTTC
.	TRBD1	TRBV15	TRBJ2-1	CATSRGQGYNEQFF	TGTGCCACCAGCAGGGGACAGGGTTACAATGAGCAGTTCTTC
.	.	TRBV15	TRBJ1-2	CATSFPGEGVYGYTF	TGTGCCACCAGCTTCCCAGGGGAGGGGGTCTATGGCTACACCTTC
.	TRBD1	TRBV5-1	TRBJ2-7	CASSEGTGGLYEQYF	TGCGCCAGCAGCGAGGGGACAGGGGGCCTCTACGAGCAGTACTTC
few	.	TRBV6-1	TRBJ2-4	CASSDLPDLAKNIQYF	TGTGCCAGCAGTGATTTACCTGACCTAGCCAAAAACATTCAGTACTTC
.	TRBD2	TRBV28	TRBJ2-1	CASSGTSGLSYNEQFF	TGTGCCAGCAGTGGGACTAGCGGGTTATCCTACAATGAGCAGTTCTTC
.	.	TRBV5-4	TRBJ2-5	CASSSPRNQETQYF	TGTGCCAGCAGCTCGCCTAGAAACCAAGAGACCCAGTACTTC
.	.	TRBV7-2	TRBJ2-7	CASSLARGTGQYF	TGTGCCAGCAGCTTAGCTCGAGGTACGGGGCAGTACTTC
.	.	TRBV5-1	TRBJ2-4	CASSLGRTLGDIQYF	TGCGCCAGCAGCTTGGGGAGGACCCTCGGGGACATTCAGTACTTC
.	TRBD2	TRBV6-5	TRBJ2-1	CASSRTSGHEQFF	TGTGCCAGCAGCCGTACTAGCGGCCATGAGCAGTTCTTC
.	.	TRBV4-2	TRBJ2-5	CASSQEQGETQYF	TGTGCCAGCAGCCAAGAGCAGGGAGAGACCCAGTACTTC
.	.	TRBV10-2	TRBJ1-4	CASSESRTVRNEKLFF	TGCGCCAGCAGTGAGTCCCGGACGGTTCGAAATGAAAAACTGTTTTTT
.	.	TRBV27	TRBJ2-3	CASSTNRITTSTDTQYF	TGTGCCAGCAGTACGAACAGGATTACCACTAGCACAGATACGCAGTATTTT